This T cell receptor beta chain emerged from a study of blood T cell repertoires in COVID-19 (dated by TCRdb to about 2020). At the level of the whole study: Samples from collaborators originated in the United States, Italy and Spain and spanned both the acute and convalescent phases of COVID-19. The prospective study material was composed of cDNA or gDNA derived from T cells, B-cell-depleted T cells, or PBMCs. HLA class I and class II types, where available, came from metadata supplied by the sample provider rather than from assay-based typing. The repertoires were released in a freely available public database intended as a resource for research on the immune response to SARS-CoV-2. The sample metadata nearly always contained a de-identified subject ID, COVID-19 status, age in years and sex. Subjects who had been exposed to COVID-19, were actively infected with it, or had recovered from it provided the deeply sampled blood TCRbeta repertoires that made up the dataset. The samples were drawn from the first 160 participants of the ongoing ImmuneRACE study and from about 1,200 subjects provided by 6 global collaborators. The full study reports these points: The quantity of clinical and demographic metadata differed by source and by participant and was supplied without curation.

TCRbeta CDR3 regions were amplified from genomic DNA by means of the immunoSEQ Assay, a bias-controlled multiplex PCR. The authors' analysis ran thus. Nucleated cell counts per sample were estimated from amplification of reference gene primers within the assay. Sequence reads were collapsed and filtered to measure the absolute abundance of every unique TCRbeta CDR3 rearrangement. Productive Simpson clonality was computed per sample as the square root of Simpson's diversity index over productive rearrangements. TCRdb carries this immuneACCESS record with in-frame sequences only. Its versions omit some clonotypes, under half of them owing to an unresolved V gene in the studies checked, with the rest unexplained. The V and J calls and clone size are taken from that table; D and trimming were inferred from the DNA. A total of 130,000 or so clones appear in this sample, about 86% of them only once. The ten most abundant clones make up more than 2% of the sample.

Points on this clone: Its cognate antigen has yet to be identified. No quality values exist for individual bases; no much larger clone is one base distant.

Trimming leaves V shorter by 7 bases and J shorter by 4 bases, with the junction holding 9 bases beyond the gene matches. The germline V gene yields SNHLY for CDR1 and FYNNEI for CDR2. Measured from the cysteine to the phenylalanine, the CDR3 is 15 residues long. CDR3 DNA is the only sequence kept; it has 45 bases, read in frame from the first base. Enrolling through a virtual design, the prospective study's participants ranged in age from roughly 18 to 95 years and lived across some 23 United States geographic areas. In the prospective study, participants were assigned to cohorts based on the clinical history participants reported in a screening survey and a study questionnaire. Mobile phlebotomists in the prospective study collected whole blood, serum and a nasopharyngeal or oropharyngeal swab from every participant. Participants in the prospective study had the option to provide additional blood draws and questionnaires over an approximately 2-month period. Before DNA extraction, blood samples from the prospective study were shipped at room temperature or frozen.

This TCR was sampled from a man in his forties with acute COVID-19. The chain is made from TRBV2 and TRBJ1-1; 10 central bases correspond to TRBD1. Material: PBMCs or T cells enriched from blood (not recorded which). The CDR3 reads as follows: CASTRQGARSTEAFF. In nucleotide form, the sequence is TGTGCCAGCACCCGACAGGGGGCGCGGAGCACTGAAGCTTTCTTT.